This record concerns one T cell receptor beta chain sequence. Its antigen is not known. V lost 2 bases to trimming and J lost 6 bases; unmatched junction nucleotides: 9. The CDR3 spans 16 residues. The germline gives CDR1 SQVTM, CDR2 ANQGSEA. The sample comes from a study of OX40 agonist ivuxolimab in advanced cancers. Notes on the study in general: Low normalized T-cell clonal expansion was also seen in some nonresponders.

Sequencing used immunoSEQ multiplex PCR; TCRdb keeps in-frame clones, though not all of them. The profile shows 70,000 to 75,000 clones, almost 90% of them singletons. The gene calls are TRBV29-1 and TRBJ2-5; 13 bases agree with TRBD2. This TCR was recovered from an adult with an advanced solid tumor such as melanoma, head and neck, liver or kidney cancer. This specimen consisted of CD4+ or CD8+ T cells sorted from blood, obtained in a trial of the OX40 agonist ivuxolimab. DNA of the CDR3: TGCAGCGTTGAACCCCCGGGACTAGCGGGATCCAAGACCCAGTACTTC. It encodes CSVEPPGLAGSKTQYF.